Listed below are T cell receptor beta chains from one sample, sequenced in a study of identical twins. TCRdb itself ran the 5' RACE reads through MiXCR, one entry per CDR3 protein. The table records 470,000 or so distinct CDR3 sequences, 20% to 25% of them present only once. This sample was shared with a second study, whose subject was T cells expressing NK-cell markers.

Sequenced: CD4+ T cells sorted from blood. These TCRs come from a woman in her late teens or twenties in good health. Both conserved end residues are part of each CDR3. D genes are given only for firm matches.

CASSSDRALHTEAFF	TRBD1	TRBJ1-1	TRBV6-2/TRBV6-3
CASSLDPPGATSYEQYF	-	TRBJ2-7	TRBV5-1
CASRFREVNSPLHF	-	TRBJ1-6	TRBV2
CASSLGMYEQYF	-	TRBJ2-7	TRBV5-5
CAISSRGGEQFF	-	TRBJ2-1	TRBV10-3
CASSPGPGANVLTF	-	TRBJ2-6	TRBV4-2
CASSYGAHQPQHF	-	TRBJ1-5	TRBV19
CASSLREGRNEQFF	TRBD2	TRBJ2-1	TRBV7-2
CASSHSPVFREQYF	-	TRBJ2-7	TRBV3-1
CAWWRTGSEAFF	-	TRBJ1-1	TRBV30
CATTGSSYEQYF	-	TRBJ2-7	TRBV10-3
CSAKTDANTGELFF	-	TRBJ2-2	TRBV20-1
CASGRTSGGEQYF	TRBD2	TRBJ2-7	TRBV10-2
CASSYLGQGIETQYF	TRBD1	TRBJ2-5	TRBV6-2/TRBV6-3
CASGLPLGREIYEQYF	TRBD2	TRBJ2-7	TRBV12-5
CASSLGGAINEQYF	-	TRBJ2-7	TRBV7-2
CASSYSGRIYNSPLHF	-	TRBJ1-6	TRBV6-5
CAGSRGTDTQYF	-	TRBJ2-3	TRBV12-3/TRBV12-4
CSARNGPSYEQYF	-	TRBJ2-7	TRBV20-1
CASSVAGGDQPQHF	-	TRBJ1-5	TRBV9
CASSLRELNQPQHF	-	TRBJ1-5	TRBV12-3/TRBV12-4
CASSLRLADTYNEQFF	TRBD2	TRBJ2-1	TRBV4-3
CASSRQGAAGANVLTF	TRBD1	TRBJ2-6	TRBV6-1
CSATLGGMNTEAFF	-	TRBJ1-1	TRBV20-1
CASRSRGTSSYEQYF	-	TRBJ2-7	TRBV2
CASSRGTLGANTGELFF	-	TRBJ2-2	TRBV3-1
CASSQWDGNTGELFF	-	TRBJ2-2	TRBV3-1
CASSVTDYSNQPQHF	-	TRBJ1-5	TRBV9
CASSLVGGVAYEQYF	-	TRBJ2-7	TRBV7-9
CASSSAGGGENEQFF	TRBD2	TRBJ2-1	TRBV12-3/TRBV12-4
CASTESRGGPHNEQFF	-	TRBJ2-1	TRBV6-2/TRBV6-3
CASSQGQGSHEQYF	TRBD1	TRBJ2-7	TRBV3-1
CASSKAYEQYF	-	TRBJ2-7	TRBV6-5
CAIRPDREGRDTEAFF	TRBD1	TRBJ1-1	TRBV10-3
CAISESSRNTEAFF	-	TRBJ1-1	TRBV10-3
CASRGSLRYEQYF	-	TRBJ2-7	TRBV4-2
CASSYLFGQSSYNEQFF	-	TRBJ2-1	TRBV6-5
CAGGAPESQYF	-	TRBJ2-3	TRBV7-2
CASRLDGNQPQHF	-	TRBJ1-5	TRBV6-1
CASSDMGYYGYTF	-	TRBJ1-2	TRBV25-1
CASSDGQGADTQYF	TRBD1	TRBJ2-3	TRBV6-4
CSGVSGNEQFF	-	TRBJ2-1	TRBV20-1
CASTPASGGRNEQFF	TRBD2	TRBJ2-1	TRBV12-3/TRBV12-4
CASSQDPTDNQPQHF	-	TRBJ1-5	TRBV3-1
CASSPGPLTSGRTDTQYF	TRBD2	TRBJ2-3	TRBV18
CSATGGRGSGYTF	-	TRBJ1-2	TRBV20-1
CASSQVELSGYGYTF	-	TRBJ1-2	TRBV14
CASSSSGTRDTQYF	TRBD2	TRBJ2-3	TRBV5-1
CASSQGYGRLYEQYF	-	TRBJ2-7	TRBV5-1
CASSFLVGVDTQYF	-	TRBJ2-3	TRBV6-5
CAISDWVVGNQPQHF	-	TRBJ1-5	TRBV10-3
CASSLNSGRSEQYF	TRBD2	TRBJ2-7	TRBV7-2
CASSLVAGELFF	-	TRBJ2-2	TRBV12-3/TRBV12-4